The 27 T cell receptor beta chains in this list originate from one sample, sequenced in a study of cytomegalovirus exposure and HLA in healthy donors. TCRdb's table, derived via immunoSEQ multiplex PCR, lists solely in-frame clones and lacks some. This table holds 150,000 or so clones, around nine tenths found once. The sequenced sample was PBMCs. The origin of the receptors is a woman aged 18-30 years in good health and CMV-seropositive.

J is TRBJ2-1 and V is TRBV6-1; 14 bases are a match to TRBD2. This CDR3 comprises 15 residues. V dropped 4 bases and J dropped 7; count of bases not matched to a gene: 3. In germline, CDR1 is MNHNS, CDR2 SASEGT. The CDR3 sequence is CASSGGTSGSNEQFF. The CDR3 DNA sequence: TGTGCCAGCAGTGGAGGGACTAGCGGGAGTAATGAGCAGTTCTTC.

This clone showed up just once. The V gene is TRBV4-2, the J gene TRBJ1-2, with D maybe TRBD1 (6 bases). The V end lost 0 bases, the J end lost 2 bases, and 16 bases lay between the germline ends. Germline V gene data show CDR1 as LGHNA and CDR2 as YNFKEQ. There are 17 residues in the CDR3. The CDR3 region is CASSQDQASRGNYGYTF. The CDR3 nucleotides are TGTGCCAGCAGCCAAGATCAGGCGTCGAGGGGGAACTATGGCTACACCTTC.

V usage is TRBV6-1 and J usage is TRBJ2-7, with TRBD1 identical over 11 bases. Germline V gene sequence: CDR1 MNHNS, CDR2 SASEGT. CDR3 length equals 15 residues. The V gene end was trimmed by 3 bases and the J gene end by 9 bases; junction bases not matched to a gene: 10. In nucleotides, the CDR3 is TGTGCCAGCAGTGAGGGACAGGGGGGAAGGTCAGGGCAGTACTTC. Protein: CASSEGQGGRSGQYF.

The chain has TRBV4-3 and TRBJ2-7; 8 nucleotides line up with TRBD2. This CDR3 spans 18 amino acids. From germline, CDR1 is LGHNA and CDR2 YSLEER. With V trimmed by 0 bases and J by 1 base, 11 bases remained unmatched. CDR3 in amino acids: CASSQDISERGRSYEQYF. In DNA, the CDR3 is TGCGCCAGCAGCCAAGATATATCAGAGCGGGGGAGATCCTACGAGCAGTACTTC.

The count of this clone is one. The J gene is TRBJ2-3, the V gene TRBV5-1, with 7 bases aligning to TRBD2. The junction had 2 bases not matched to a gene; V was cut back by 0 bases and J by 4 bases. Germline V lookup: CDR1 SGHRS, CDR2 YFSETQ. This CDR3 is built from 14 residues. In DNA form, the CDR3 reads TGCGCCAGCAGCTTGGAACGGGAGGCAGATACGCAGTATTTT. It codes for CASSLEREADTQYF.

The chain couples TRBV12-5 to TRBJ2-1; D gene unclear. The CDR3 has 14 residues. The germline gives CDR1 LGHNT, CDR2 FRNRAP. V lost 2 bases, J lost 5 bases, and 10 bases lay in between. Here the CDR3 reads CASGLSPGDNEQFF. Written as DNA, the CDR3 is TGTGCTAGTGGTTTGTCACCCGGAGACAATGAGCAGTTCTTC.

The V and J genes are TRBV7-2 and TRBJ2-7, with 9 bases fitting TRBD1. V lost 4 bases to trimming and J lost 5 bases; unmatched junction nucleotides: 12. CDR1 and CDR2 from the germline V gene are SGHTA and FQGNSA. There are 16 residues in the CDR3. The CDR3, as DNA: TGTGCCAGCAGCTCACAGGGGGGACAGGGTACCCACGAGCAGTACTTC. It translates to CASSSQGGQGTHEQYF.

The rearrangement joins TRBV7-9 to TRBJ2-7, with 8 bases fitting TRBD2. Germline-derived CDR1 and CDR2 are SEHNR and FQNEAQ (reference sequence). The CDR3 sequence is 14 residues long. The junction had 8 bases not matched to a gene; V was cut back by 8 bases and J by 2 bases. The CDR3 loop is CASGAGGPTYEQYF. CDR3 DNA sequence: TGTGCCAGCGGGGCGGGGGGACCCACCTACGAGCAGTACTTC. The full variable domain, in which reference TRBV7-9 and TRBJ2-7 provide the parts outside the CDR3, is DTGVSQNPRHKITKRGQNVTFRCDPISEHNRLYWYRQTLGQGPEFLTYFQNEAQLEKSRLLSDRFSAERPKGSFSTLEIQRTEQGDSAMYLCASGAGGPTYEQYFGPGTRLTVT.

J is TRBJ2-5 and V is TRBV28; 8 nucleotides align to TRBD1. Germline CDR1 and CDR2: MDHEN and SYDVKM. V lost 1 base to trimming and J lost 4 bases; unmatched junction nucleotides: 11. The CDR3 contains 17 residues. The CDR3 sequence: CASSLLPRTGPPETQYF. Written as DNA, the CDR3 is TGTGCCAGCAGTTTATTACCCCGGACAGGGCCCCCAGAGACCCAGTACTTC.

This chain joins TRBV11-3 and TRBJ2-1, with D maybe TRBD1 (6 bases). The CDR3 is made up of 15 amino acids. Germline lookup yields CDR1 SGHNT and CDR2 YENEEA. V was shortened by 5 bases and J by 0 bases, with 11 bases between the two germline ends. CDR3 protein: CASSQDRSSYNEQFF. The DNA for the CDR3 is TGTGCCAGCAGCCAAGACAGGAGCTCCTACAATGAGCAGTTCTTC.

V and J are TRBV4-2 and TRBJ1-5, with D perhaps matching TRBD1 (6 bases). The V gene lost 0 bases and the J gene lost 0 bases, with 15 bases spanning the gap. The CDR3 has 18 residues. Germline lookup yields CDR1 LGHNA and CDR2 YNFKEQ. The CDR3 spells CASSQEPGQRYSNQPQHF. The DNA for the CDR3 is TGTGCCAGCAGCCAAGAGCCGGGACAACGCTATAGCAATCAGCCCCAGCATTTT.

The chain couples TRBV6-6 to TRBJ1-4; D unresolved. V was trimmed by 8 bases and J by 0 bases, leaving 10 bases between them. The CDR3 loop spans 14 amino acids. Looked up from germline, CDR1 is MNHNY and CDR2 is SVGAGI (reference sequence). The chain's CDR3 is CASVLSATNEKLFF. The CDR3 nucleotides read TGTGCCAGCGTTCTGTCAGCAACTAATGAAAAACTGTTTTTT.

This sequence joins TRBV6-5 and TRBJ2-1; D is possibly TRBD1 (6 bases). The germline gives CDR1 MNHEY, CDR2 SVGAGI. V was clipped by 4 bases and J by 7 bases, with 20 bases between them. The CDR3 contains 16 residues. The CDR3 here is CASSFLTRLGGNEQFF. The DNA for the CDR3 is TGTGCCAGCAGTTTCCTGACGAGGCTAGGGGGAAATGAGCAGTTCTTC.

The V and J genes are TRBV15 and TRBJ2-2, with D uncertain. The CDR3 contains 16 residues. Germline V gene data show CDR1 as LNHNV and CDR2 as YYDKDF (reference sequence). The V end was cut by 1 base, the J end by 0 bases, with 9 bases between. The CDR3 bases are TGTGCCACCAGCAGAGGTCGGCAGGCGAACACCGGGGAGCTGTTTTTT. It translates to CATSRGRQANTGELFF.

A word on this clone: This sample includes further DNA sequences coding for the same CDR3. The chain carries TRBV29-1 and TRBJ2-1; 9 bases are shared with TRBD2. Germline CDR1 is SQVTM and CDR2 is ANQGSEA. CDR3 length equals 13 residues. V lost 2 bases, J lost 5 bases, and 1 base stayed unmatched. The CDR3 sequence is CSVEPSGNNEQFF. The CDR3 region has the DNA TGCAGCGTTGAACCTAGCGGGAACAATGAGCAGTTCTTC.

The chain recombines TRBV7-9 with TRBJ2-5; D is possibly TRBD2 (6 bases). The CDR3 runs to 13 residues. V was cut by 5 bases and J by 3 bases, with 10 bases left in between. Looked up from germline, CDR1 is SEHNR and CDR2 is FQNEAQ (reference sequence). CDR3 bases: TGTGCCAGCAGCCGCGGAGGGAAAGAGACCCAGTACTTC. As protein: CASSRGGKETQYF. Complete variable domain (other parts from reference TRBV7-9 and TRBJ2-5): DTGVSQNPRHKITKRGQNVTFRCDPISEHNRLYWYRQTLGQGPEFLTYFQNEAQLEKSRLLSDRFSAERPKGSFSTLEIQRTEQGDSAMYLCASSRGGKETQYFGPGTRLLVL.

The chain uses TRBV30 and TRBJ1-3; D perhaps matches TRBD1 (5 bases). Trimming cost V 4 bases and J 3 bases, with 16 bases left between them. The CDR3 length is 15 residues. CDR1 and CDR2 (germline): GTSNPN, SVGIG (reference sequence). Here the CDR3 reads CAWTGGAGVGNTIYF. Here the CDR3 DNA reads TGTGCCTGGACCGGAGGGGCCGGGGTTGGAAACACCATATATTTT.

This rearrangement joins TRBV19 to TRBJ2-4, with D perhaps matching TRBD1 (6 bases). Trimming shortened V by 9 bases and J by 1 base, and 13 bases separated the two germline ends. CDR3 length: 14 residues. Germline CDR1 reads LNHDA; CDR2 reads SQIVND (reference sequence). CDR3 amino acids: CASGEQGAKNIQYF. The CDR3, as DNA: TGTGCCAGCGGCGAGCAGGGGGCCAAAAACATTCAGTACTTC.

This clone showed up just a few times. The chain combines TRBV19 with TRBJ2-7; tentatively, D is TRBD2 (5 bases). Germline loops: CDR1 LNHDA, CDR2 SQIVND (reference sequence). This CDR3 region has 15 residues. The V end was cut by 2 bases, the J end by 3 bases, with 14 bases between. The CDR3 reads CASSIKRDWLYEQYF. In DNA form, the CDR3 reads TGTGCCAGTAGTATAAAGAGGGATTGGCTCTACGAGCAGTACTTC.

The table lists this clone with a count of one. The V gene is TRBV7-3, the J gene TRBJ2-7, with 10 bases aligning to TRBD2. Per germline, CDR1 SGHTA and CDR2 FQGTGA. V lost 5 bases to trimming and J lost 6 bases; unmatched junction nucleotides: 10. The CDR3 is 15 residues long. The DNA for the CDR3 is TGTGCCAGCAGCCCTAGGGCTAGCGGGAGCCGCGAGCAGTACTTC. It is translated as CASSPRASGSREQYF.

The CDR3, as DNA: TGTGCCACCAGCCTACGACAGGTAGACCTCGGGGAGCTGTTTTTT. This translates into CATSLRQVDLGELFF. The rearrangement joins TRBV15 to TRBJ2-2; TRBD1 is a possible D gene (6 bases). CDR3 length: 15 residues. Trimming left V 5 bases short and J 7 bases short, with 17 bases between. Germline assignment: CDR1 LNHNV and CDR2 YYDKDF (reference sequence).

The chain links TRBV10-3 to TRBJ2-1; 7 bases fit TRBD2. Trimming cost V 10 bases and J 0 bases; bases outside gene matches: 6. The CDR3 length is 14 residues. Germline CDR1 is ENHRY and CDR2 is SYGVKD. For the CDR3, the DNA is TGTGCCACCCAGAGCGGGATCTCCTACAATGAGCAGTTCTTC. This gives the protein CATQSGISYNEQFF.

This sequence joins TRBV6-5 and TRBJ1-5; 12 positions agree with TRBD1. The V gene's germline CDR1 is MNHEY and CDR2 SVGAGI. Losses at the gene ends were 6 bases for V and 7 bases for J; bases not matched to a gene: 4. The CDR3 sequence is 14 residues long. Here the CDR3 reads CASRGTGGGQPQHF. For the CDR3, the DNA is TGTGCCAGCAGAGGGACAGGGGGCGGACAGCCCCAGCATTTT.

V is TRBV5-1 and J is TRBJ1-3, with TRBD1 identical over 7 bases. Germline assignment: CDR1 SGHRS and CDR2 YFSETQ. V was pared by 4 bases and J by 4 bases, with 5 bases of the junction left unmatched. The CDR3 extends over 14 amino acids. CDR3 region: CASSLGGGGNTIYF. CDR3 in DNA: TGCGCCAGCAGCCTGGGAGGGGGCGGAAACACCATATATTTT. Complete variable domain (other parts from reference TRBV5-1 and TRBJ1-3): KAGVTQTPRYLIKTRGQQVTLSCSPISGHRSVSWYQQTPGQGLQFLFEYFSETQRNKGNFPGRFSGRQFSNSRSEMNVSTLELGDSALYLCASSLGGGGNTIYFGEGSWLTVV.

V gene TRBV11-2 combines with J gene TRBJ1-1; the D is unclear. Looked up from germline, CDR1 is SGHAT and CDR2 is FQNNGV. V was shortened by 0 bases and J by 11 bases, with 7 bases between the two germline ends. The CDR3 has 11 residues. CDR3 in amino acids: CASSLEEEAFF. The CDR3 DNA sequence: TGTGCCAGCAGCTTAGAGGAGGAGGCTTTCTTT. Combining the CDR3 with reference TRBV11-2 and TRBJ1-1 gives the whole variable domain EAGVAQSPRYKIIEKRQSVAFWCNPISGHATLYWYQQILGQGPKLLIQFQNNGVVDDSQLPKDRFSAERLKGVDSTLKIQPAKLEDSAVYLCASSLEEEAFFGQGTRLTVV.

The chain couples TRBV30 to TRBJ2-5, with 14 bases aligning to TRBD2. The germline gives CDR1 GTSNPN, CDR2 SVGIG (reference sequence). Trimming at V came to 1 base and at J to 4 bases, leaving 11 bases not matched to a gene. There are 18 residues in the CDR3. For the CDR3, the DNA is TGTGCCTGGAGTGCCCCGGGACTAGCGGGAGTCGGATTAGAGACCCAGTACTTC. Translated: CAWSAPGLAGVGLETQYF.

This sequence joins TRBV29-1 and TRBJ2-1, with 10 nucleotides matching TRBD2. V lost 1 base to trimming and J lost 7 bases; unmatched junction nucleotides: 4. The CDR3 is 14 residues long. Germline loops: CDR1 SQVTM, CDR2 ANQGSEA. The CDR3 region has the DNA TGCAGCGTTGAAGCCCCTAGCGGGAGAAATGAGCAGTTCTTC. This codes for CSVEAPSGRNEQFF.